This paragraph reports one TCR beta chain. The antigen is not known. From germline, CDR1 is SEHNR and CDR2 FQNEAQ (reference sequence). CDR3 size: 14 residues. Unmatched junction bases numbered 8, after V lost 5 bases and J lost 5 bases. This sample is drawn from a study of shared clonotypes between healthy human individuals. Whole-study results and caveats: Specimens sampled were limited to blood, with tissue repertoires likely differing.

CD8 cells regarded as naive lacked CD45RO, were positively chosen for CCR7, and omitted terminally differentiated effector memory CD45RA+ cells. Measured with immunoSEQ multiplex PCR; TCRdb has only the in-frame clones, and not every one. The sample lists about 2.2 million clones, about 94% occurring once. The clonotype was recovered from a man younger than 35 in good health. Some clones in this sample may be carry-over from other donors' samples. Sequences were obtained from naive CD8+ T cells from PBMCs. This chain links TRBV7-9 with TRBJ1-1, with 7 bases aligning to TRBD1. The DNA for the CDR3 is TGTGCCAGCAGCGGATACAGGGGAGGGACTGAAGCTTTCTTT. Translating gives CASSGYRGGTEAFF.